Listed below are T cell receptor beta chains from one sample, sequenced in a study of T-cell memory formation after mild COVID-19. TCRdb processed the 5' RACE reads anew with MiXCR; each CDR3 protein has one entry. The sample consists of more than 150,000 distinct CDR3 sequences, around 21% of them appearing once. The sequenced sample consisted of PBMCs or a T cell subset sorted from them (not recorded which). These TCRs come from an adult woman who had mild COVID-19 (a few samples of this study predate the infection). Cell type and time point are not known. The CDR3 runs from the conserved cysteine through the conserved F or W. Fields, in order: D gene, CDR3 length, V gene, clone size, J gene, CDR3 protein, CDR3 DNA. D genes are given only for firm matches. Size is stated for part of the rows, as once, few or many counts, or as a class when the clone is expanded.

TRBD2	15	TRBV4-2	NA	TRBJ2-7	CASSQEGLARYEQYF	TGTGCCAGCAGCCAAGAGGGACTAGCGAGGTACGAGCAGTACTTC
NA	15	TRBV28	few	TRBJ2-3	CASSLGSPSTDTQYF	TGTGCCAGCAGTTTAGGTTCGCCGAGCACAGATACGCAGTATTTT
TRBD1	12	TRBV7-9	NA	TRBJ2-1	CSGTGIYNEQFF	TGCTCCGGGACAGGGATCTACAATGAGCAGTTCTTC
NA	14	TRBV19	NA	TRBJ2-7	CASSIGFGSHEQYF	TGTGCCAGTAGTATCGGTTTTGGGTCCCACGAGCAGTACTTC
NA	14	TRBV29-1	NA	TRBJ2-1	CSVDPDIWINEQFF	TGCAGCGTTGACCCAGACATCTGGATCAATGAGCAGTTCTTC
NA	15	TRBV7-9	NA	TRBJ2-7	CASSLMATLNYEQYF	TGTGCCAGCAGCTTAATGGCGACTCTGAACTACGAGCAGTACTTC
NA	14	TRBV20-1	NA	TRBJ1-5	CSAPAEGLNQPQHF	TGCAGTGCCCCTGCTGAGGGGCTCAATCAGCCCCAGCATTTT
NA	15	TRBV7-6	few	TRBJ2-5	CASSLGGGGVETQYF	TGTGCCAGCAGCTTAGGAGGGGGTGGCGTAGAGACCCAGTACTTC
NA	14	TRBV19	NA	TRBJ2-7	CASSMTGPYGEQYF	TGTGCCAGTAGTATGACAGGTCCCTATGGCGAGCAGTACTTC
NA	15	TRBV7-9	NA	TRBJ2-2	CASSPRPLGPGELFF	TGTGCCAGCAGCCCGCGACCCCTGGGGCCCGGGGAGCTGTTTTTT
TRBD2	15	TRBV4-1	few	TRBJ2-3	CASSQGRGVSDTQYF	TGCGCCAGCAGCCAAGGGCGGGGGGTCTCAGATACGCAGTATTTT
TRBD2	16	TRBV9	NA	TRBJ2-1	CASSDGLAGEHNEQFF	TGTGCCAGCAGCGATGGGCTAGCGGGAGAACACAATGAGCAGTTCTTC
NA	17	TRBV4-1	NA	TRBJ2-1	CASSQESYGESYNEQFF	TGCGCCAGCAGCCAAGAATCGTACGGGGAGTCCTACAATGAGCAGTTCTTC
NA	13	TRBV7-2	few	TRBJ2-7	CASSPRSSYEQYF	TGTGCCAGCAGCCCCCGGAGCTCCTACGAGCAGTACTTC
TRBD2	13	TRBV29-1	NA	TRBJ2-7	CSVGASGPYEQYF	TGCAGCGTTGGGGCTAGCGGCCCCTACGAGCAGTACTTC
NA	16	TRBV29-1	few	TRBJ2-5	CSVEDRGDSVKETQYF	TGCAGCGTTGAAGATAGGGGGGACAGCGTAAAAGAGACCCAGTACTTC
TRBD2	18	TRBV27	few	TRBJ2-1	CASRPLAGGPLGDNEQFF	TGTGCCAGCAGGCCACTAGCGGGGGGACCCCTGGGCGACAATGAGCAGTTCTTC
TRBD1	17	TRBV7-8	once	TRBJ2-7	CASSFRSGQFPSYEQYF	TGTGCCAGCAGCTTTCGCTCGGGACAGTTCCCCTCCTACGAGCAGTACTTC
NA	16	TRBV4-3	NA	TRBJ2-7	CASSQRGTTEPYEQYF	TGCGCCAGCAGCCAAAGGGGCACGACAGAACCCTACGAGCAGTACTTC
NA	17	TRBV20-1	few	TRBJ1-4	CSARNRGRAATNEKLFF	TGCAGTGCTAGAAACCGGGGACGGGCTGCAACTAATGAAAAACTGTTTTTT
NA	15	TRBV4-3	few	TRBJ1-3	CASSYDGAYGNTIYF	TGCGCCAGCAGCTATGACGGGGCGTATGGAAACACCATATATTTT
TRBD2	14	TRBV29-1	few	TRBJ2-7	CSVYRTSGDYEQYF	TGCAGCGTATACCGGACTAGCGGGGACTACGAGCAGTACTTC
TRBD1	15	TRBV4-3	many	TRBJ2-7	CASSQDRGSSYEQYF	TGTGCCAGCAGCCAAGACAGGGGAAGCTCCTACGAGCAGTACTTC
NA	18	TRBV15	few	TRBJ2-3	CATSRESLRGAGTDTQYF	TGTGCCACCAGCAGAGAATCTTTGAGGGGGGCGGGCACAGATACGCAGTATTTT
TRBD2	12	TRBV11-2	NA	TRBJ2-3	CASISWGGTQYF	TGTGCCAGCATCTCCTGGGGGGGTACGCAGTATTTT
NA	15	TRBV13	NA	TRBJ1-2	CASSARAGGVLGYTF	TGTGCCAGCAGCGCCAGGGCCGGGGGAGTACTTGGCTACACCTTC
TRBD1	15	TRBV12-5	NA	TRBJ1-5	CASEPTGYSNQPQHF	TGTGCTAGTGAGCCGACAGGGTATAGCAATCAGCCCCAGCATTTT
NA	13	TRBV20-1	few	TRBJ2-3	CSALRGARDTQYF	TGCAGTGCTCTCAGGGGGGCCAGGGATACGCAGTATTTT
TRBD1	14	TRBV6-1	few	TRBJ2-7	CASSGTGSSYEQYF	TGTGCCAGCAGTGGGACAGGGTCCTCCTACGAGCAGTACTTC
NA	16	TRBV18	few	TRBJ1-1	CASSPPIRGENTEAFF	TGTGCCAGCTCACCACCGATAAGGGGAGAAAACACTGAAGCTTTCTTT
TRBD1	14	TRBV5-1	few	TRBJ2-7	CASSPGTGRNEQYF	TGCGCCAGCAGCCCCGGGACAGGGCGGAACGAGCAGTACTTC
NA	15	TRBV9	few	TRBJ1-6	CASSVEDEEDSPLHF	TGTGCCAGCAGCGTAGAAGACGAGGAAGATTCACCCCTCCACTTT
NA	12	TRBV29-1	few	TRBJ1-1	CSGTESNTEAFF	TGCAGCGGGACAGAGTCGAACACTGAAGCTTTCTTT